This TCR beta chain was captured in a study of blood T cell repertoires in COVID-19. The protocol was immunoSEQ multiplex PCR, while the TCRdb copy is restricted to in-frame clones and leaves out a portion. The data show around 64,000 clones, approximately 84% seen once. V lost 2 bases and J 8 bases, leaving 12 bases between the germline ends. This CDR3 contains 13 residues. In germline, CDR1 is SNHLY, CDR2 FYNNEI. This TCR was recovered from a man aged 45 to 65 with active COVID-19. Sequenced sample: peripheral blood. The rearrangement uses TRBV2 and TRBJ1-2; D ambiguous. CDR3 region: CASSELPNRGYTF. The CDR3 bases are TGTGCCAGCAGTGAACTCCCAAACAGAGGCTACACCTTC.